This TCR beta chain was observed in a study of OX40 agonist ivuxolimab in advanced cancers. Study overall: The diagnoses of dose-escalation patients were hepatocellular carcinoma, melanoma, renal cell or head and neck cancer.

The repertoire was sequenced with immunoSEQ multiplex PCR; TCRdb's copy has only in-frame clones and lacks some. The sample has under 140,000 clones, more than 70% seen once. The germline CDR1 and CDR2 sequences are ENHRY and SYGVKD. V lost 10 bases, J lost 7 bases, and 19 bases lay in between. The CDR3 contains 13 residues. Source: CD4+ or CD8+ T cells sorted from blood, taken in a trial of the OX40 agonist ivuxolimab. The TCR sequence derives from an adult with an advanced solid tumor such as melanoma, head and neck, liver or kidney cancer. V is TRBV10-3 and J is TRBJ1-1, with D perhaps matching TRBD1 (5 bases). The CDR3 reads CATQAGTASEAFF. Here the CDR3 DNA reads TGTGCCACCCAGGCCGGGACCGCGAGTGAAGCTTTCTTT.